These 9 T cell receptor beta chains share one sample of origin, sequenced in a study of OX40 agonist ivuxolimab in advanced cancers. Profiled with immunoSEQ multiplex PCR; TCRdb holds only in-frame clones, not every one. This sample has approximately 25,000 clones; approximately 91% occur once, and the top ten carry approximately 49%. Sequencing was performed on CD4+ or CD8+ T cells sorted from blood, taken in a trial of the OX40 agonist ivuxolimab. These receptors all come from an adult with an advanced solid tumor such as melanoma, head and neck, liver or kidney cancer.

This rearrangement joins TRBV18 to TRBJ2-7; 7 bases agree with TRBD2. Germline V CDR1 and CDR2: KGHSH, LQKENI. Unmatched junction bases numbered 5, after V lost 1 base and J lost 2 bases. The CDR3 runs 15 residues. DNA for the CDR3: TGTGCCAGCTCACCACTCCAGCGGGGAACCTACGAGCAGTACTTC. This encodes CASSPLQRGTYEQYF.

The rearrangement uses TRBV6-1 and TRBJ2-7, with D tentatively TRBD1 or TRBD2 (7 bases each). This CDR3 is 14 amino acids long. V was shortened by 6 bases and J by 4 bases, with 16 bases between the two germline ends. Germline V lookup: CDR1 MNHNS, CDR2 SASEGT. The CDR3 sequence is CASRDQGGIYEQYF. In DNA form, the CDR3 reads TGTGCCAGCAGGGATCAGGGGGGGATTTACGAGCAGTACTTC.

V gene TRBV6-5 combines with J gene TRBJ2-2, with a weak D call TRBD1 (6 bases). This CDR3 has 13 residues. With 10 bases removed from V and 2 bases from J, the gap between germline ends came to 11 bases. Germline loops: CDR1 MNHEY, CDR2 SVGAGI. The CDR3: CATQGPNTGELFF. The CDR3 DNA sequence: TGTGCCACACAGGGCCCTAACACCGGGGAGCTGTTTTTT.

The chain has TRBV5-1 and TRBJ1-2; D is possibly TRBD1 (5 bases). CDR1 and CDR2 from the germline V gene are SGHRS and YFSETQ. The V gene lost 4 bases and the J gene lost 8 bases, with 15 bases spanning the gap. The length of the CDR3 is 13 residues. CDR3 DNA: TGCGCCAGCAGCAGGGACCCTCTGAGAGGCTACACCTTC. Translated: CASSRDPLRGYTF.

This chain joins TRBV6-5 and TRBJ2-7, with a possible D match to TRBD1 (7 bases). The CDR3 has 13 residues. Germline V CDR1 and CDR2: MNHEY, SVGAGI. The germline V and J ends were trimmed by 8 bases and 6 bases, with 17 bases remaining between them. CDR3: CASSGEAGGEQYF. As DNA, the CDR3 is TGTGCCAGCTCCGGGGAGGCAGGGGGCGAGCAGTACTTC.

This clone is a singleton in its sample. The chain combines TRBV6-1 with TRBJ2-1; D tentatively reads TRBD1 or TRBD2 (5 bases each). CDR1 and CDR2 (germline): MNHNS, SASEGT. V lost 6 bases and J lost 6, with 12 bases in between. The CDR3 length is 13 residues. CDR3 DNA sequence: TGTGCCAGCAGCCATAGGGGAGTCAATGAGCAGTTCTTC. Translated: CASSHRGVNEQFF.

V is TRBV11-3 and J is TRBJ2-2, with D possibly matching TRBD2 (5 bases). CDR1 and CDR2 from the germline V gene are SGHNT and YENEEA. This CDR3 has 16 residues. Trimming took off 5 bases at V and 1 base at J, with 14 bases between the two ends. The CDR3: CASSHRMGRNTGELFF. CDR3 in DNA: TGTGCCAGCAGCCATAGAATGGGGAGGAACACCGGGGAGCTGTTTTTT.

The V call is TRBV7-9, the J call TRBJ1-2; D not resolved. This CDR3 has 15 residues. Germline values: CDR1 SEHNR, CDR2 FQNEAQ (reference sequence). Trimming stripped 5 bases from V and 4 bases from J, with 17 bases between. As DNA, the CDR3 is TGTGCCAGCAGCCAAGGGTTCTTGGACGTCTATGGCTACACCTTC. Translating it yields CASSQGFLDVYGYTF.

The V gene is TRBV27, the J gene TRBJ2-7, with D possibly matching TRBD2 (6 bases). Trimming cost V 4 bases and J 6 bases, with 10 bases left between them. CDR1 and CDR2 (germline): MNHEY, SMNVEV (reference sequence). The CDR3 spans 12 residues. The CDR3 region has the DNA TGTGCCAGCAGTTATGTGGGGGGCGAGCAGTACTTC. Its protein product is CASSYVGGEQYF.